Sequencing of this T cell receptor beta chain was carried out in a study of blood T cell repertoires in COVID-19. Across the study: Samples representing acute and convalescent COVID-19 were sourced from the United States, Italy and Spain. From T cells, B-cell-depleted T cells, or PBMCs came the material, which was cDNA or gDNA.

Original analysis: Nucleated cell counts were estimated from reference gene primer amplification. Using immunoSEQ multiplex PCR, the repertoire was profiled, and TCRdb retains in-frame clones only, with some absent. That table furnishes V, J and clone size, whereas the DNA furnished D and trimming. The sample shows roughly 90,000 clones, more than 75% of them seen only once. This CDR3 spans 15 amino acids. The V segment lost 4 bases and the J segment 4 bases; nucleotides outside the gene matches: 8. Germline V gene sequence: CDR1 SGHNT, CDR2 YYREEE (reference sequence). The chain couples TRBV5-4 to TRBJ2-1, with TRBD1 matching 7 bases. The specimen was peripheral blood. The receptor was derived from a man aged 35 to 55 with acute or convalescent COVID-19. The CDR3 nucleotides read TGTGCCAGCAGCGAGGAACAGGGGCAATACAATGAGCAGTTCTTC. This translates into CASSEEQGQYNEQFF.